This T cell receptor (beta chain) was sequenced during a study of T-cell reconstitution after alpha-beta-depleted transplantation in children. Trimming cost V 5 bases and J 4 bases; bases outside gene matches: 5. CDR3 length: 15 residues. Germline-derived CDR1 and CDR2 are SGHTA and FQGNSA. This clonotype was picked up a small number of times. Construction of the TCRbeta library involved unique molecular identifiers. TCRdb reprocessed the PCR reads with MiXCR, giving one entry per CDR3 protein. The sample records approximately 350,000 distinct CDR3 sequences, 10% being singletons. The source of this sequence is a human donor who donated a stem cell graft to a child with acute lymphoblastic leukemia. This chain connects TRBV7-2 to TRBJ2-7; 13 bases align to TRBD2. Sequencing was performed on PBMCs from the stem cell graft donor, taken from the stem cell graft. The CDR3 nucleotides read TGTGCCAGCAGCGTACTAGCGGGAGGGCCTTACGAGCAGTACTTC. It is translated as CASSVLAGGPYEQYF.